The clone carrying this T cell receptor beta chain has ten or more counts. Its target is unknown. The TCR beta CDR3 regions underwent amplification from RNA transcripts. HTBI-primed first-round RT-PCR preceded second-round multiplex PCR. TCRdb reanalysed the multiplex PCR reads using MiXCR and keeps one entry per CDR3 protein. The sample holds approximately 700,000 distinct CDR3 sequences, about 41% seen once. This entry belongs to a study of Graves' ophthalmopathy and Graves' hyperthyroidism. At the level of the study: Peripheral blood sampling occurred at initial diagnosis, before any treatment.

Each donor who had ophthalmopathy showed moderate-to-severe activity, a CAS of ≥3, a NOSPECS of ≥4, and a duration under 3 months. Findings and limits, study-wide: The model's prediction of ophthalmopathy progression had 65% to 71% sensitivity and approximately 77% specificity. Blood also held most thyroid clonotypes expanded above 0.001 frequency.

The V gene lost 3 bases and the J gene lost 5 bases, with 8 bases spanning the gap. Per germline, CDR1 SGHTA and CDR2 FQGTGA. The CDR3 is 12 amino acids. The V call is TRBV7-3, the J call TRBJ2-7, with a possible D match to TRBD1 (5 bases). Material for sequencing was peripheral blood. The receptor comes from an adult man with Graves' ophthalmopathy. The CDR3 protein is CASSFRVDEQYF. The CDR3 DNA reads TGTGCCAGCAGCTTCAGGGTAGACGAGCAGTACTTC.